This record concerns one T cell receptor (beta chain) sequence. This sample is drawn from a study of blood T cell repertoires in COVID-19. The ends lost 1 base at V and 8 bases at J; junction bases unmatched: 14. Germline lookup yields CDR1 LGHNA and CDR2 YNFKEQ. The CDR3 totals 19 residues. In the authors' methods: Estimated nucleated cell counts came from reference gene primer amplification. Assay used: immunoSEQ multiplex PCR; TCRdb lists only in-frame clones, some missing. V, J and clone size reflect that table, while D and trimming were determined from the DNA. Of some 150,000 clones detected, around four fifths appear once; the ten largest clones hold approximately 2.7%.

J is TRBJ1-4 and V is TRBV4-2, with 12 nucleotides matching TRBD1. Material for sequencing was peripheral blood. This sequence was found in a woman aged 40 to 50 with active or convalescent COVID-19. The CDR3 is CASSQVSGTGGAQGEKLFF. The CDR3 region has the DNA TGTGCCAGCAGCCAAGTGTCGGGGACAGGGGGCGCCCAGGGGGAAAAACTGTTTTTT.